This T cell receptor (beta chain) was sequenced for a study of blood T cell repertoires in COVID-19. Study details: Acute and convalescent COVID-19 specimens originated in the United States, Italy and Spain. T cells, B-cell-depleted T cells, or PBMCs provided the cDNA or gDNA that served as material.

Trimming removed 7 bases from V and 5 bases from J, with 23 bases in between. Germline values: CDR1 MGHRA, CDR2 YSYEKL. This CDR3 is 16 amino acids long. In the authors' workflow: Reference gene primer amplification gave nucleated cell count estimates. Method: immunoSEQ multiplex PCR; TCRdb's copy keeps in-frame clones and lacks some. D and trimming were read from the DNA, whereas the V and J calls and clone size are those reported in that table. The table has fewer than 110,000 clones, less than 90% seen once; the top ten hold around 6.2%. This receptor was identified in a human donor in a cohort sampled during active COVID-19. Sequences were obtained from peripheral blood. This rearrangement joins TRBV4-1 to TRBJ2-5, with D possibly being TRBD1 (7 bases). As DNA, the CDR3 is TGCGCCAGCAACCGGCTGGTGGAGGGGGCGCGGGAGACCCAGTACTTC. Its protein product is CASNRLVEGARETQYF.